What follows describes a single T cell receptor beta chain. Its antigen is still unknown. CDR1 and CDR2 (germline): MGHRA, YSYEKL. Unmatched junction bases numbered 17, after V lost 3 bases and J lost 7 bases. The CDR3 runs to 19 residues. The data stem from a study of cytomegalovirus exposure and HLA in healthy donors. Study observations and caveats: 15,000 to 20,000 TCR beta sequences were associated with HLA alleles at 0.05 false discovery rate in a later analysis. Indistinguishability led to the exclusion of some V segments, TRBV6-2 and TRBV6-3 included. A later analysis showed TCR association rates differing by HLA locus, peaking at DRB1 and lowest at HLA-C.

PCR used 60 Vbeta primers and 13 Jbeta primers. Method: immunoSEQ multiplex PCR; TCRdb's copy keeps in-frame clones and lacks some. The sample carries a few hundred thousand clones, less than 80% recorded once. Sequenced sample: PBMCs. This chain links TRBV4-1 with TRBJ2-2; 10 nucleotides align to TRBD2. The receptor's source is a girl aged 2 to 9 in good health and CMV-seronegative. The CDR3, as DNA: TGCGCCAGCAGCCACCCCGGAGGTCAAGCGGGGGGGCTAGGCGGGGAGCTGTTTTTT. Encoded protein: CASSHPGGQAGGLGGELFF.